The clone carrying this TCR beta chain has a count of ten or more. Its antigen is unknown. This entry is derived from a study of T cells in Graves' hyperthyroidism and ophthalmopathy. From 10 ml of fresh peripheral blood, PBMCs were isolated. General study results and limits: A model built on 13 V-J features separated ophthalmopathy from stable hyperthyroidism.

From RNA transcripts, TCR beta CDR3 regions were amplified. TCR CDR3 regions were first amplified by RT-PCR with HTBI primers. TCRdb called the multiplex PCR reads again in MiXCR, with one record for every CDR3 protein. The sample records a few hundred thousand distinct CDR3 sequences, around 20% being singletons. The TCR sequence derives from a man aged 18 to 35 with Graves' ophthalmopathy. The sample taken for sequencing was blood.

This CDR3 is CASSSRWDNHGYTF. The CDR3 nucleotides read TGTGCCAGCAGCTCCCGGTGGGACAACCATGGCTACACCTTC. The rearrangement uses TRBV9 and TRBJ1-2, with D perhaps TRBD1 (6 bases). The V and J ends lost 4 bases and 6 bases respectively, with 16 bases between them. This CDR3 region has 14 residues. CDR1 is SGDLS and CDR2 is YYNGEE in the germline V gene.